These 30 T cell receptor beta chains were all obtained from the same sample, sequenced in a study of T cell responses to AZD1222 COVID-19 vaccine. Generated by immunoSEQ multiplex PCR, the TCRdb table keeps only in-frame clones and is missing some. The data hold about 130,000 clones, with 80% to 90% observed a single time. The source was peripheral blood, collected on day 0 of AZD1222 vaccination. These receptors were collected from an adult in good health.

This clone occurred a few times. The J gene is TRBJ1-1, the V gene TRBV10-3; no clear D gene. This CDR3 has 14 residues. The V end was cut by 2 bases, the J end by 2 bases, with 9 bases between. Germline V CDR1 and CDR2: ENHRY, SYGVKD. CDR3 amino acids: CAISEMGGNTEAFF. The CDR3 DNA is TGTGCCATCAGTGAGATGGGAGGAAACACTGAAGCTTTCTTT.

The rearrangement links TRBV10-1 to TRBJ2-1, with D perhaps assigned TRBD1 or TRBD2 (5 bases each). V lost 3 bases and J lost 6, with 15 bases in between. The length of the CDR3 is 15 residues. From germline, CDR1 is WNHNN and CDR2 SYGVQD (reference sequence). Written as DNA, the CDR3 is TGCGCCAGCAGTGAACCGGGACCCTCGGCCAATGAGCAGTTCTTC. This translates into CASSEPGPSANEQFF.

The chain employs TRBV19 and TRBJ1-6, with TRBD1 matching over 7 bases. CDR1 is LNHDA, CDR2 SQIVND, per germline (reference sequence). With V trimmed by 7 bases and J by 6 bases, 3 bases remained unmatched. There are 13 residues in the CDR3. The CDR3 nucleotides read TGTGCCAGTAACACAGGGGTTAATTCACCCCTCCACTTT. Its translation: CASNTGVNSPLHF.

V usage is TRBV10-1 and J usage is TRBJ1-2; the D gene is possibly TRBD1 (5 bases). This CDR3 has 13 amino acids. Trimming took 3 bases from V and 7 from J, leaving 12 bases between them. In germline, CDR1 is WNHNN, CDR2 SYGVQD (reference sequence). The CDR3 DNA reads TGCGCCAGCAGTGACCAAGACAGCGGTGGCTACACCTTC. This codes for CASSDQDSGGYTF.

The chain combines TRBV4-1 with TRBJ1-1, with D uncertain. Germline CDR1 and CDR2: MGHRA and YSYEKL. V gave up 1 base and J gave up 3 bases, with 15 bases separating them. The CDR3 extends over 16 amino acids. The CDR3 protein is CASSQAIQARHTEAFF. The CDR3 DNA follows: TGCGCCAGCAGCCAAGCCATCCAGGCCCGTCACACTGAAGCTTTCTTT.

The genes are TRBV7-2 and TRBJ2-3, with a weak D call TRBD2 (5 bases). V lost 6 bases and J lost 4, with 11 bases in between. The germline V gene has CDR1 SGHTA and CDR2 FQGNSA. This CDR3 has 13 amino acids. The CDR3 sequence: CASRWEWSDTQYF. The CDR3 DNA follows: TGTGCCAGCAGATGGGAGTGGTCAGATACGCAGTATTTT.

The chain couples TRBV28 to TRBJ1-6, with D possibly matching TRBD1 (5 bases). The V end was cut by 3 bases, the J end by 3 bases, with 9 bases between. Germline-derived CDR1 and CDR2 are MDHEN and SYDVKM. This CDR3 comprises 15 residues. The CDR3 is CASSLGHSYNSPLHF. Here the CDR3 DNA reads TGTGCCAGCAGTTTGGGGCACAGCTATAATTCACCCCTCCACTTT. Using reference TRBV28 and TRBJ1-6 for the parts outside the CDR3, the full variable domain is DVKVTQSSRYLVKRTGEKVFLECVQDMDHENMFWYRQDPGLGLRLIYFSYDVKMKEKGDIPEGYSVSREKKERFSLILESASTNQTSMYLCASSLGHSYNSPLHFGNGTRLTVT.

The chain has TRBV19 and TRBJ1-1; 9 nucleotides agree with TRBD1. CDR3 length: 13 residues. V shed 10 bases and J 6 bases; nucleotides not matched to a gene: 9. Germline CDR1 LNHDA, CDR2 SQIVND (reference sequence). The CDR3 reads CATQGQGDAEAFF. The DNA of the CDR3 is TGTGCCACCCAGGGACAGGGAGACGCTGAAGCTTTCTTT.

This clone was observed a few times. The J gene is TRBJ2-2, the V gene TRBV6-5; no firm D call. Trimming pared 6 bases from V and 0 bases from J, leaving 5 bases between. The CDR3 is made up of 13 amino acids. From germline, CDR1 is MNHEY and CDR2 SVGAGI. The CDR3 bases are TGTGCCAGCAGCCGTTCGAACACCGGGGAGCTGTTTTTT. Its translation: CASSRSNTGELFF.

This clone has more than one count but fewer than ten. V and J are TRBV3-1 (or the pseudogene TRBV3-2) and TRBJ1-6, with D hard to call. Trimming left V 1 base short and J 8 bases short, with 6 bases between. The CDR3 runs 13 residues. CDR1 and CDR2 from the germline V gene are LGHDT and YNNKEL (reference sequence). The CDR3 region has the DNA TGTGCCAGCAGCCAAGGTCGCTATTCACCCCTCCACTTT. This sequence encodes CASSQGRYSPLHF.

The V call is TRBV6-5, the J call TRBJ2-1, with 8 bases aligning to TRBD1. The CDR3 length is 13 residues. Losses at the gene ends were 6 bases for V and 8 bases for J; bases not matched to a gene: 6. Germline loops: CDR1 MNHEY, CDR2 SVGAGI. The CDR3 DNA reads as TGTGCCAGCAGGTCCCCAGGGGGCTATGAGCAGTTCTTC. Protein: CASRSPGGYEQFF.

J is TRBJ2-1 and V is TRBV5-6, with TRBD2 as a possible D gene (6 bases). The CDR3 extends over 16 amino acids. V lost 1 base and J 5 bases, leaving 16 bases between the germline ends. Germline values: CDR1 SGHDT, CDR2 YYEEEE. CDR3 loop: CASSLMVASDNNEQFF. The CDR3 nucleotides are TGTGCCAGCAGCTTGATGGTGGCTAGCGATAACAATGAGCAGTTCTTC.

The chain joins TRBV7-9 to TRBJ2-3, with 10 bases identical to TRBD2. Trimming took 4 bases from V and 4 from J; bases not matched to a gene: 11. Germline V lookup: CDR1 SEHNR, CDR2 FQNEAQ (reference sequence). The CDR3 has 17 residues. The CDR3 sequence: CASSSPVGSGGADTQYF. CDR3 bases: TGTGCCAGCAGCTCGCCGGTTGGAAGCGGGGGGGCAGATACGCAGTATTTT.

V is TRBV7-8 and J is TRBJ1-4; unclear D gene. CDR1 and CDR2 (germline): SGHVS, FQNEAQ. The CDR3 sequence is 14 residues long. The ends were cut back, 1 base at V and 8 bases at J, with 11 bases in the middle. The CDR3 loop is CASSLVGSGEKLFF. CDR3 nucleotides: TGTGCCAGCAGCTTAGTGGGGAGCGGGGAAAAACTGTTTTTT.

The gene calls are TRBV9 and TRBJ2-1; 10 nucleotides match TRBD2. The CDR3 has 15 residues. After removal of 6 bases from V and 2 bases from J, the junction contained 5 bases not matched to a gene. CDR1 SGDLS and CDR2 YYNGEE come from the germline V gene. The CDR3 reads CASNVAGGTYNEQFF. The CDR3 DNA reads TGTGCCAGCAATGTAGCGGGGGGCACCTACAATGAGCAGTTCTTC.

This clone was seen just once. The CDR3 coding sequence is TGTGCCAGCTCGCCCGGGACAGGATTTGACACTGAAGCTTTCTTT. This sequence encodes CASSPGTGFDTEAFF. The V gene is TRBV18, the J gene TRBJ1-1; 8 bases match TRBD1. The V segment lost 6 bases and the J segment 3 bases; nucleotides outside the gene matches: 9. Germline assignment: CDR1 KGHSH and CDR2 LQKENI. CDR3 size: 15 residues.

The CDR3 region is CASSSSGTDTQYF. DNA for the CDR3: TGTGCCAGCAGCAGTAGCGGAACAGATACGCAGTATTTT. The gene calls are TRBV7-9 and TRBJ2-3; possible D gene TRBD2, 6 bases. This CDR3 region has 13 residues. Trimming shortened V by 5 bases and J by 3 bases, and 9 bases separated the two germline ends. Germline CDR1 SEHNR, CDR2 FQNEAQ (reference sequence).

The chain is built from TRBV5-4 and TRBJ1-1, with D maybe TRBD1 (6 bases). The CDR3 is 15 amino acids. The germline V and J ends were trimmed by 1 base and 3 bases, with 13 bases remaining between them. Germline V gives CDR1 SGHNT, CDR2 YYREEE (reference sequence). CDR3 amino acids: CASSLRGAGHTEAFF. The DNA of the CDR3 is TGTGCCAGCAGCTTGAGGGGGGCAGGGCACACTGAAGCTTTCTTT.

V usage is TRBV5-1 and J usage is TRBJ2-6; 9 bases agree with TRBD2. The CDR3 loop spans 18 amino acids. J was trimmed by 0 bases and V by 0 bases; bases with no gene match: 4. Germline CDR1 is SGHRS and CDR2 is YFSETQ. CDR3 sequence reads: CASSLASGGFSGANVLTF. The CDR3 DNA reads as TGCGCCAGCAGCTTGGCCAGCGGGGGGTTCTCTGGGGCCAACGTCCTGACTTTC.

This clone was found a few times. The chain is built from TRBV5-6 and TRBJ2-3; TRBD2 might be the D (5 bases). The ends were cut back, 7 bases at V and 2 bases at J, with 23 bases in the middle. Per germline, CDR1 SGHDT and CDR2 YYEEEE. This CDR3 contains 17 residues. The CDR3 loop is CASVLGDGQAFTDTQYF. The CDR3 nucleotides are TGTGCCAGCGTCTTGGGAGACGGCCAGGCCTTCACAGATACGCAGTATTTT.

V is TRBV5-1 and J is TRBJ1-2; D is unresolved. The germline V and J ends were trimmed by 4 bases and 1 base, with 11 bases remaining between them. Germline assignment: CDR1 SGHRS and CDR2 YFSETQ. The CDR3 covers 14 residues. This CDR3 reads CASSVQEGNYGYTF. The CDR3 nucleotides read TGCGCCAGCAGCGTGCAGGAGGGTAACTATGGCTACACCTTC.

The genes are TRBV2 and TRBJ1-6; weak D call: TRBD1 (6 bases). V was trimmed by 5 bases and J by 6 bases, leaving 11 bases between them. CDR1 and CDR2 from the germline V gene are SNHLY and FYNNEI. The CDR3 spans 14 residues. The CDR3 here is CASSKQGLNSPLHF. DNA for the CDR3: TGTGCCAGCAGTAAACAGGGCCTTAATTCACCCCTCCACTTT.

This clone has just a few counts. CDR3 amino acids: CAWRQVEQYF. The DNA of the CDR3 is TGTGCCTGGAGGCAGGTCGAGCAGTACTTC. The V and J genes are TRBV30 and TRBJ2-7, with D unclear. The germline V and J ends were trimmed by 3 bases and 6 bases, with 6 bases remaining between them. Germline lookup yields CDR1 GTSNPN and CDR2 SVGIG (reference sequence). This CDR3 contains 10 residues.

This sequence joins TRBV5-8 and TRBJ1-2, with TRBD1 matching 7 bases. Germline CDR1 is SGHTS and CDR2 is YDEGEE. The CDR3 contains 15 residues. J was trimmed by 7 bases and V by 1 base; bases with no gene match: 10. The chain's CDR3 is CASSLYRQGRSGYTF. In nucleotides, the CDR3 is TGTGCCAGCAGCTTGTACAGACAGGGTCGGTCTGGCTACACCTTC.

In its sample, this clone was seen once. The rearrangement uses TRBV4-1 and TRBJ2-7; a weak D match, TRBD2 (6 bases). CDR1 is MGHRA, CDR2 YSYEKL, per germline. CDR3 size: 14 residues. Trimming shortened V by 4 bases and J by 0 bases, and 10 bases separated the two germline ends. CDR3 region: CASSREAISYEQYF. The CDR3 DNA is TGCGCCAGCAGCCGGGAGGCCATCTCCTACGAGCAGTACTTC.

In DNA form, the CDR3 reads TGTGCCAGCAGCAAAGGTGGGGGAATCTTAATCTTCCCCTACGAGCAGTACTTC. Translation gives CASSKGGGILIFPYEQYF. The chain combines TRBV21-1 with TRBJ2-7. TRBV21-1 has pseudogene status. CDR3 length: 18 residues.

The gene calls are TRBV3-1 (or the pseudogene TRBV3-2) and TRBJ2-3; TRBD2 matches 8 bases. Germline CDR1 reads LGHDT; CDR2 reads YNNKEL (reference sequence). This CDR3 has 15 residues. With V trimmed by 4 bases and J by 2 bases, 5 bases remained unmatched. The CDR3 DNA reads TGTGCCAGCAGCCGCGGGGGGCGAATCACAGATACGCAGTATTTT. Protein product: CASSRGGRITDTQYF.

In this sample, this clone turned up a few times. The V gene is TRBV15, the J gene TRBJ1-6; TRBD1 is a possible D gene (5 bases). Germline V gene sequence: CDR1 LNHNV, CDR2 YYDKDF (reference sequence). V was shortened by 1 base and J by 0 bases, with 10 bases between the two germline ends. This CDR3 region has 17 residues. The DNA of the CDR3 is TGTGCCACCAGCAGAGGGGACGGGAGCTCCTATAATTCACCCCTCCACTTT. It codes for CATSRGDGSSYNSPLHF. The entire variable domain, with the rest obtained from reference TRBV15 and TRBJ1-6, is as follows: DAMVIQNPRYQVTQFGKPVTLSCSQTLNHNVMYWYQQKSSQAPKLLFHYYDKDFNNEADTPDNFQSRRPNTSFCFLDIRSPGLGDTAMYLCATSRGDGSSYNSPLHFGNGTRLTVT.

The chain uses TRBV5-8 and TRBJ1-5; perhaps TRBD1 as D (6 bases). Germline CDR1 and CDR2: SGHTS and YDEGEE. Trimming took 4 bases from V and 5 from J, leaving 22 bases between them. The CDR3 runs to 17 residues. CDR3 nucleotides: TGTGCCAGCAGCCCCGGGGACAAGGTCGGCATGGATCAGCCCCAGCATTTT. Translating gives CASSPGDKVGMDQPQHF.

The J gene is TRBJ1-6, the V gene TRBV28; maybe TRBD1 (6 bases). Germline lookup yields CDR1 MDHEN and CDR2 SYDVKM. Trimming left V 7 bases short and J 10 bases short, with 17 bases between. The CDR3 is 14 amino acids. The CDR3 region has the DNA TGTGCCAGCACCCCGTGGGGGGCGGGATCACCCCTCCACTTT. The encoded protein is CASTPWGAGSPLHF. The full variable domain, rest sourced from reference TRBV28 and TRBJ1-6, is DVKVTQSSRYLVKRTGEKVFLECVQDMDHENMFWYRQDPGLGLRLIYFSYDVKMKEKGDIPEGYSVSREKKERFSLILESASTNQTSMYLCASTPWGAGSPLHFGNGTRLTVT.